The entry below gives a single TCR beta chain sequence along with its context. The data stem from a study of human T cells and chemical hapten exposure. Study-wide context: Chiefly female patients presented with alopecia areata, totalis or universalis.

The germline CDR1 and CDR2 sequences are DFQATT and SNEGSKA (reference sequence). V shed 5 bases and J 1 base; nucleotides not matched to a gene: 6. The CDR3 is 14 amino acids. Described time point: patch test 2, 6 weeks after DPC sensitization. Treatment meaning: therapeutic diphenylcyclopropenone sensitization with weekly scalp DPC. One entry per CDR3 protein results from TCRdb running MiXCR on the RACE reads. Among 80,000 to 95,000 distinct CDR3 sequences listed, roughly 9.6% were seen once. The chain joins TRBV20-1 to TRBJ2-3; 7 bases are a match to TRBD1. This clonotype originated in a man aged 35 to 55 with alopecia areata. Some clones in this sample may be carry-over from other donors' samples. Source: whole blood, taken in connection with sensitization to the hapten diphenylcyclopropenone (DPC). In nucleotides, the CDR3 is TGCAGTGCTGGGGACAGTTCGGGCACAGATACGCAGTATTTT. It is translated as CSAGDSSGTDTQYF.